One sample yielded the 28 T cell receptor beta chains listed below, sequenced in a study of blood T cell repertoires in COVID-19. Measured with immunoSEQ multiplex PCR; TCRdb has only the in-frame clones, and not every one. The table has around 160,000 clones, approximately 90% seen once. Material for sequencing was peripheral blood. The receptors stem from a man aged 18 to 29 with acute or convalescent COVID-19.

This clone came up once. This chain links TRBV5-4 with TRBJ2-2; 13 nucleotides match TRBD2. The V gene end was trimmed by 4 bases and the J gene end by 8 bases; junction bases not matched to a gene: 8. CDR3 length: 16 amino acids. Germline CDR1 reads SGHNT; CDR2 reads YYREEE (reference sequence). The CDR3 nucleotides are TGTGCCAGCAGCCCTGGGGGACTAGCGGGAACGGGGGAGCTGTTTTTT. Protein sequence: CASSPGGLAGTGELFF.

This chain joins TRBV30 and TRBJ2-1, with 7 bases lining up with TRBD1. This CDR3 spans 14 amino acids. Trimming cost V 5 bases and J 4 bases; bases outside gene matches: 8. Germline assignment: CDR1 GTSNPN and CDR2 SVGIG (reference sequence). The CDR3 DNA is TGTGCCTGGCTATCGGGACAGCCTTACAATGAGCAGTTCTTC. This codes for CAWLSGQPYNEQFF.

The J gene is TRBJ1-1, the V gene TRBV9, with 8 positions matching TRBD1. Germline CDR1 SGDLS, CDR2 YYNGEE. V dropped 2 bases and J dropped 6; count of bases not matched to a gene: 3. This CDR3 has 13 residues. Written as DNA, the CDR3 is TGTGCCAGCAGCGTTCAGGGGGCGGCTGAAGCTTTCTTT. Protein sequence: CASSVQGAAEAFF.

The chain recombines TRBV5-6 with TRBJ2-1; 9 nucleotides align to TRBD1. The CDR3 is 15 amino acids. V lost 0 bases to trimming and J lost 6 bases; unmatched junction nucleotides: 4. Germline assignment: CDR1 SGHDT and CDR2 YYEEEE. The DNA of the CDR3 is TGTGCCAGCAGCTTGGGGGACAGGGCAGTCAATGAGCAGTTCTTC. It translates to CASSLGDRAVNEQFF. The full variable domain, completed using reference TRBV5-6 and TRBJ2-1, is DAGVTQSPTHLIKTRGQQVTLRCSPKSGHDTVSWYQQALGQGPQFIFQYYEEEERQRGNFPDRFSGHQFPNYSSELNVNALLLGDSALYLCASSLGDRAVNEQFFGPGTRLTVL.

This sequence joins TRBV3-1 (or the pseudogene TRBV3-2) and TRBJ1-6; 8 bases are a match to TRBD1. J lost 10 bases, V lost 0 bases, and 11 bases had no gene match. Germline V gene lookup returns CDR1 LGHDT and CDR2 YNNKEL (reference sequence). The CDR3 contains 17 residues. CDR3 DNA sequence: TGTGCCAGCAGCCAAGAGAAAGGACAGGGATGGAAATCACCCCTCCACTTT. This codes for CASSQEKGQGWKSPLHF.

The chain links TRBV6-2 or TRBV6-3 to TRBJ2-7; the D is unclear. The germline gives CDR1 MNHEY, CDR2 SVGEGT. V was trimmed by 0 bases and J by 2 bases, leaving 8 bases between them. This CDR3 region has 14 residues. The CDR3 here is CASSYSTATYEQYF. CDR3 bases: TGTGCCAGCAGTTACTCGACTGCTACCTACGAGCAGTACTTC.

The CDR3: CASSLAEGPLNTEAFF. The CDR3, as DNA: TGCGCCAGCAGCTTGGCCGAGGGCCCCCTGAACACTGAAGCTTTCTTT. The chain joins TRBV5-1 to TRBJ1-1, with D hard to call. The CDR3 is made up of 16 amino acids. The germline V gene has CDR1 SGHRS and CDR2 YFSETQ. The V and J ends lost 0 bases and 0 bases respectively, with 12 bases between them. Variable domain in full (rest from reference TRBV5-1 and TRBJ1-1): KAGVTQTPRYLIKTRGQQVTLSCSPISGHRSVSWYQQTPGQGLQFLFEYFSETQRNKGNFPGRFSGRQFSNSRSEMNVSTLELGDSALYLCASSLAEGPLNTEAFFGQGTRLTVV.

This clone has just one count. The V call is TRBV14, the J call TRBJ1-2; D perhaps matches TRBD1 (6 bases). The CDR3 length is 13 residues. Per the germline V gene, CDR1 is SGHDN and CDR2 is FVKESK. The germline V and J ends were trimmed by 4 bases and 3 bases, with 9 bases remaining between them. The CDR3 coding sequence is TGTGCCAGCAGCCCTCGGACAGACTATGGCTACACCTTC. It translates to CASSPRTDYGYTF.

This clone was seen a handful of times. This chain links TRBV7-9 with TRBJ2-7, with TRBD1 identical over 7 bases. The CDR3 sequence is 14 residues long. Trimming at V came to 5 bases and at J to 0 bases, leaving 4 bases not matched to a gene. Germline assignment: CDR1 SEHNR and CDR2 FQNEAQ (reference sequence). The CDR3 here is CASSLDRVSYEQYF. The CDR3 DNA reads as TGTGCCAGCAGCCTTGACAGGGTCTCCTACGAGCAGTACTTC. Combining the CDR3 with reference TRBV7-9 and TRBJ2-7 gives the whole variable domain DTGVSQNPRHKITKRGQNVTFRCDPISEHNRLYWYRQTLGQGPEFLTYFQNEAQLEKSRLLSDRFSAERPKGSFSTLEIQRTEQGDSAMYLCASSLDRVSYEQYFGPGTRLTVT.

J is TRBJ1-3 and V is TRBV19; D ambiguous. This CDR3 contains 14 residues. Germline CDR1 and CDR2: LNHDA and SQIVND (reference sequence). The V end was cut by 5 bases, the J end by 1 base, with 9 bases between. The CDR3 sequence: CASSPISSGNTIYF. CDR3 nucleotide sequence: TGTGCCAGTAGTCCTATTTCGTCTGGAAACACCATATATTTT.

The V and J genes are TRBV11-2 and TRBJ2-3; 9 bases line up with TRBD2. Germline loops: CDR1 SGHAT, CDR2 FQNNGV. V dropped 0 bases and J dropped 7; count of bases not matched to a gene: 11. The CDR3 is 17 amino acids. CDR3 loop: CASSLDQGSGSRNTQYF. The CDR3 DNA sequence: TGTGCCAGCAGCTTAGATCAGGGTAGCGGGAGTCGAAATACGCAGTATTTT.

The gene calls are TRBV19 and TRBJ1-2; D not certain. Germline-derived CDR1 and CDR2 are LNHDA and SQIVND (reference sequence). This CDR3 contains 14 residues. V was pared by 5 bases and J by 2 bases, with 12 bases between. CDR3 coding DNA: TGTGCCAGTAGTGCCGCAGTAACAAACTATGGCTACACCTTC. Translated, it gives CASSAAVTNYGYTF.

The rearrangement links TRBV5-1 to TRBJ2-2; 8 nucleotides match TRBD2. This CDR3 has 16 amino acids. Trimming cost V 4 bases and J 2 bases; bases outside gene matches: 7. Germline V CDR1 and CDR2: SGHRS, YFSETQ. CDR3 sequence reads: CASSTTSGSNTGELFF. CDR3 DNA: TGCGCCAGCAGCACCACTAGCGGCTCAAACACCGGGGAGCTGTTTTTT.

This chain connects TRBV24-1 to TRBJ2-1, with TRBD2 matching 10 bases. This CDR3 region has 16 residues. Trimming removed 4 bases from V and 4 bases from J; junction bases left unmatched: 6. The germline CDR1 and CDR2 sequences are KGHDR and SFDVKD. Written as DNA, the CDR3 is TGTGCCACCAGTGACGGACTAGCGGAGACATACAATGAGCAGTTCTTC. Translation gives CATSDGLAETYNEQFF.

This clone has a single count. CDR3 residues: CASSFDPPTSGVYNEQFF. The CDR3 DNA reads as TGCGCCAGCAGCTTCGATCCCCCCACTAGCGGGGTATACAATGAGCAGTTCTTC. The rearrangement uses TRBV5-1 and TRBJ2-1, with TRBD2 matching 10 bases. Germline V gene lookup returns CDR1 SGHRS and CDR2 YFSETQ. This CDR3 comprises 18 residues. The trim removed 2 bases at V and 4 bases at J, leaving 12 bases unmatched.

The chain joins TRBV10-2 to TRBJ1-1; 10 bases map to TRBD1. The junction had 10 bases not matched to a gene; V was cut back by 5 bases and J by 10 bases. Germline V gene data show CDR1 as WSHSY and CDR2 as SAAADI. This CDR3 contains 14 residues. The CDR3 sequence: CASSTSDRGQVAFF. For the CDR3, the DNA is TGCGCCAGCAGTACCTCCGACAGGGGGCAAGTAGCTTTCTTT.

V and J are TRBV5-1 and TRBJ2-7; 8 nucleotides agree with TRBD2. CDR3 length: 13 residues. Germline assignment: CDR1 SGHRS and CDR2 YFSETQ. Trimming removed 2 bases from V and 2 bases from J; junction bases left unmatched: 0. DNA of the CDR3: TGCGCCAGCAGCTTTAGCGGGGCCTACGAGCAGTACTTC. Its translation is CASSFSGAYEQYF.

The J gene is TRBJ2-1, the V gene TRBV6-5; D might be TRBD1 (5 bases). This CDR3 is 16 amino acids long. The germline V and J ends were trimmed by 4 bases and 0 bases, with 13 bases remaining between them. The germline V gene encodes CDR1 MNHEY and CDR2 SVGAGI. The CDR3 DNA sequence: TGTGCCAGCAGTTCAACAGCTAGGGGCTCCTACAATGAGCAGTTCTTC. As protein: CASSSTARGSYNEQFF.

This clone is a singleton in its sample. The J gene is TRBJ1-1, the V gene TRBV29-1; TRBD1 is a possible D gene (5 bases). The ends were cut back, 2 bases at V and 1 base at J, with 8 bases in the middle. CDR3 length: 13 amino acids. In germline, CDR1 is SQVTM, CDR2 ANQGSEA. The chain's CDR3 is CSVERGKNTEAFF. DNA of the CDR3: TGCAGCGTTGAACGGGGGAAGAACACTGAAGCTTTCTTT.

V gene TRBV5-1 combines with J gene TRBJ1-2; D unresolved. The CDR3 has 15 amino acids. Germline values: CDR1 SGHRS, CDR2 YFSETQ. V lost 0 bases and J 7 bases, leaving 16 bases between the germline ends. As DNA, the CDR3 is TGCGCCAGCAGCTTGGTGGCACCCTGGTCTGGTGGCTACACCTTC. Translated: CASSLVAPWSGGYTF.

The chain recombines TRBV5-6 with TRBJ2-1; D remains ambiguous. The V end was cut by 0 bases, the J end by 8 bases, with 3 bases between. CDR3 length equals 11 residues. In germline, CDR1 is SGHDT, CDR2 YYEEEE. The CDR3 spells CASSLADEQFF. Here the CDR3 DNA reads TGTGCCAGCAGCTTGGCAGATGAGCAGTTCTTC.

This chain uses TRBV10-3 with TRBJ1-2; D gene ambiguous. The CDR3 extends over 11 amino acids. Trimming shortened V by 11 bases and J by 4 bases, and 11 bases separated the two germline ends. The germline V gene encodes CDR1 ENHRY and CDR2 SYGVKD. CDR3 nucleotides: TGTGCCTCAAGGGAGGGCTATGGCTACACCTTC. Its protein is CASREGYGYTF.

V gene TRBV6-5 combines with J gene TRBJ1-2; possibly TRBD1 for D (6 bases). V dropped 6 bases and J dropped 8 bases, with 22 bases sitting between them. This CDR3 has 15 residues. CDR1 and CDR2 from the germline V gene are MNHEY and SVGAGI. For the CDR3, the DNA is TGTGCCAGCAGCTACACCCCCGGGACAATGGGAGGCTACACCTTC. It encodes CASSYTPGTMGGYTF.

This clone appeared a single time. The J gene is TRBJ1-2, the V gene TRBV15; 7 bases match TRBD1. The CDR3 totals 17 residues. Trimming removed 4 bases from V and 0 bases from J; junction bases left unmatched: 11. Per the germline V gene, CDR1 is LNHNV and CDR2 is YYDKDF (reference sequence). CDR3 region: CATSTSQGEATNYGYTF. CDR3 DNA sequence: TGTGCCACCAGCACCTCCCAGGGGGAGGCAACTAACTATGGCTACACCTTC. The variable domain in full, completed from reference TRBV15 and TRBJ1-2, reads DAMVIQNPRYQVTQFGKPVTLSCSQTLNHNVMYWYQQKSSQAPKLLFHYYDKDFNNEADTPDNFQSRRPNTSFCFLDIRSPGLGDTAMYLCATSTSQGEATNYGYTFGSGTRLTVV.

The rearrangement uses TRBV19 and TRBJ1-5, with D uncertain. The CDR3 contains 16 residues. V lost 3 bases, J lost 0 bases, and 12 bases lay in between. Germline V gives CDR1 LNHDA, CDR2 SQIVND (reference sequence). CDR3 amino acids: CASSIEPVGSNQPQHF. The CDR3, as DNA: TGTGCCAGTAGTATTGAACCTGTCGGTAGCAATCAGCCCCAGCATTTT.

CDR3 loop: CASSYSRSNQPQHF. The CDR3 nucleotides read TGTGCCAGCAGTTACTCGAGAAGCAATCAGCCCCAGCATTTT. The chain recombines TRBV6-5 with TRBJ1-5; no definite D call. The length of the CDR3 is 14 residues. Trimming stripped 0 bases from V and 1 base from J, with 4 bases between. Germline V gene lookup returns CDR1 MNHEY and CDR2 SVGAGI.

The rearrangement joins TRBV3-1 (or the pseudogene TRBV3-2) to TRBJ2-1; 11 bases match TRBD2. Trimming at V came to 2 bases and at J to 8 bases, leaving 14 bases not matched to a gene. This CDR3 is built from 18 residues. CDR1 is LGHDT, CDR2 YNNKEL, per germline (reference sequence). CDR3 sequence reads: CASSQRLHTSGSRYEQFF. The CDR3 DNA reads as TGTGCCAGCAGCCAACGCCTCCATACTAGCGGGAGTAGGTATGAGCAGTTCTTC.

The gene calls are TRBV6-5 and TRBJ1-1; weak D call: TRBD1 (5 bases). The germline CDR1 and CDR2 sequences are MNHEY and SVGAGI. The length of the CDR3 is 15 residues. V lost 6 bases and J lost 1, with 15 bases in between. CDR3 sequence (DNA): TGTGCCAGCAGCTATAGGAGGGGCTGGAACACTGAAGCTTTCTTT. It specifies CASSYRRGWNTEAFF.